These 21 T cell receptor beta chains were all obtained from the same sample, sequenced in a study of blood T cell repertoires in COVID-19. TCRdb's copy holds only in-frame clones and misses some; the assay was immunoSEQ multiplex PCR. The profile covers about 200,000 clones, with roughly 77% appearing a single time and around 17% taken by the ten largest. The sequenced sample consisted of PBMCs or T cells enriched from blood (not recorded which). The receptor set was obtained from a woman in her fifties or sixties with acute COVID-19.

The chain carries TRBV12-3 or TRBV12-4 and TRBJ1-1; TRBD1 is a possible D gene (5 bases). V was pared by 9 bases and J by 0 bases, with 11 bases between. CDR3 size: 13 residues. The CDR3 spells CASTPRVNTEAFF. As DNA, the CDR3 is TGTGCCAGTACCCCCAGGGTGAACACTGAAGCTTTCTTT.

The V call is TRBV28, the J call TRBJ1-2; D possibly corresponds to TRBD1 (6 bases). The CDR3 runs 15 residues. Germline V gene data show CDR1 as MDHEN and CDR2 as SYDVKM. The ends were cut back, 3 bases at V and 7 bases at J, with 18 bases in the middle. The CDR3 sequence: CASSFPSLLGGGYTF. CDR3 nucleotides: TGTGCCAGCAGTTTTCCCAGTCTACTAGGGGGTGGCTACACCTTC.

This chain joins TRBV19 and TRBJ2-2; a weak D match, TRBD1 (5 bases). Germline assignment: CDR1 LNHDA and CDR2 SQIVND (reference sequence). V was trimmed by 3 bases and J by 6 bases, leaving 11 bases between them. This CDR3 spans 14 amino acids. The CDR3 here is CASSIKGVPGELFF. CDR3 DNA: TGTGCCAGTAGTATCAAAGGGGTTCCCGGGGAGCTGTTTTTT.

V gene TRBV28 combines with J gene TRBJ1-2; unclear D gene. V shed 7 bases and J shed 2 bases, with 14 bases lying between them. Germline CDR1 MDHEN, CDR2 SYDVKM. The CDR3 is made up of 14 amino acids. The CDR3 sequence is CASNEALSNYGYTF. The DNA of the CDR3 is TGTGCCAGCAACGAGGCTCTATCCAACTATGGCTACACCTTC.

The chain has TRBV3-1 (or the pseudogene TRBV3-2) and TRBJ1-2; D call uncertain. This CDR3 comprises 12 residues. Germline CDR1 is LGHDT and CDR2 is YNNKEL (reference sequence). With 3 bases removed from V and 5 bases from J, the gap between germline ends came to 7 bases. This CDR3 reads CASSQESYGYTF. In nucleotides, the CDR3 is TGTGCCAGCAGCCAGGAGTCTTATGGCTACACCTTC.

The chain joins TRBV7-6 to TRBJ1-5, with D unresolved. This CDR3 spans 13 amino acids. Germline lookup yields CDR1 SGHVS and CDR2 FNYEAQ. Trimming removed 3 bases from V and 0 bases from J, with 3 bases in between. Written as DNA, the CDR3 is TGTGCCAGCAGCTTGAGTAGCAATCAGCCCCAGCATTTT. As protein: CASSLSSNQPQHF.

The table lists this clone with a few counts. The rearrangement links TRBV11-2 to TRBJ1-2; 7 positions match TRBD1. CDR1 and CDR2 (germline): SGHAT, FQNNGV. V lost 1 base, J lost 11 bases, and 10 bases stayed unmatched. The CDR3 consists of 14 residues. In DNA, the CDR3 is TGTGCCAGCAGCTTAGTCGGGACAGACCGCGAATACACCTTC. Translated, it gives CASSLVGTDREYTF. The variable domain in full, with the rest retrieved from reference TRBV11-2 and TRBJ1-2, is EAGVAQSPRYKIIEKRQSVAFWCNPISGHATLYWYQQILGQGPKLLIQFQNNGVVDDSQLPKDRFSAERLKGVDSTLKIQPAKLEDSAVYLCASSLVGTDREYTFGSGTRLTVV.

The chain joins TRBV20-1 to TRBJ2-7; a weak D match, TRBD1 (6 bases). V was shortened by 3 bases and J by 4 bases, with 7 bases between the two germline ends. CDR1 DFQATT and CDR2 SNEGSKA come from the germline V gene (reference sequence). CDR3 length: 11 amino acids. CDR3 sequence (DNA): TGCAGTGCTAGCAGGGGTTACGAGCAGTACGTC. Residues: CSASRGYEQYV.

Only a few counts were recorded for this clone. CDR3 sequence reads: CASSTLQGPQEKLFF. CDR3 bases: TGCGCCAGCAGCACTCTACAGGGGCCACAGGAAAAACTGTTTTTT. The chain recombines TRBV5-1 with TRBJ1-4, with TRBD1 identical over 7 bases. V trimming: 4 bases; J trimming: 8 bases; junction bases outside the gene matches: 11. CDR1 SGHRS and CDR2 YFSETQ come from the germline V gene. This CDR3 region has 15 residues.

The sample holds one count of this clone. This chain links TRBV5-1 with TRBJ1-4; TRBD1 matches 10 bases. Germline trimming cut 4 bases from V and 8 bases from J; bases unmatched to any gene: 5. The CDR3 consists of 14 residues. Germline V CDR1 and CDR2: SGHRS, YFSETQ. The CDR3 DNA follows: TGCGCCAGCAGCCCGGGACAGGGGAGAGAAAAACTGTTTTTT. It specifies CASSPGQGREKLFF.

This rearrangement joins TRBV5-4 to TRBJ2-1; D perhaps matches TRBD2 (7 bases). Trimming left V 0 bases short and J 5 bases short, with 18 bases between. The CDR3 is 17 residues long. Germline V gene lookup returns CDR1 SGHNT and CDR2 YYREEE (reference sequence). Written as DNA, the CDR3 is TGTGCCAGCAGCTTGGAAATCTGGGGGGGGCTCGACAATGAGCAGTTCTTC. It encodes CASSLEIWGGLDNEQFF.

This chain joins TRBV4-3 and TRBJ1-2, with 8 positions matching TRBD1. Trimming took 4 bases from V and 5 from J; bases not matched to a gene: 3. The germline CDR1 and CDR2 sequences are LGHNA and YSLEER. The CDR3 runs to 13 residues. The DNA for the CDR3 is TGCGCCAGCAGCCCTACAGGGGGTTATGGCTACACCTTC. The encoded protein is CASSPTGGYGYTF.

The genes are TRBV12-3 or TRBV12-4 and TRBJ2-5; no reliable D call. V lost 6 bases to trimming and J lost 3 bases, with 5 bases between them. This CDR3 is 11 amino acids long. The CDR3, as DNA: TGTGCCAGCAGCTTTGAAGAGACCCAGTACTTC. Its protein is CASSFEETQYF.

This chain links TRBV19 with TRBJ2-2; 7 nucleotides match TRBD2. The CDR3 is made up of 15 amino acids. The germline CDR1 and CDR2 sequences are LNHDA and SQIVND (reference sequence). Germline trimming cut 6 bases from V and 1 base from J; bases unmatched to any gene: 5. The CDR3 DNA sequence: TGTGCCAGTAGGCTCAGGGAGGGGAACACCGGGGAGCTGTTTTTT. Encoded protein: CASRLREGNTGELFF.

V gene TRBV7-9 combines with J gene TRBJ2-3; TRBD2 aligns across 9 bases. The germline V gene encodes CDR1 SEHNR and CDR2 FQNEAQ (reference sequence). After removal of 3 bases from V and 5 bases from J, the junction contained 15 bases not matched to a gene. This CDR3 comprises 18 residues. DNA for the CDR3: TGTGCCAGCAGCTTCATCCCCTCAGGGCGGGGGGGCGGAGATACGCAGTATTTT. Translating gives CASSFIPSGRGGGDTQYF. The complete variable domain, with remaining parts taken from reference TRBV7-9 and TRBJ2-3, reads DTGVSQNPRHKITKRGQNVTFRCDPISEHNRLYWYRQTLGQGPEFLTYFQNEAQLEKSRLLSDRFSAERPKGSFSTLEIQRTEQGDSAMYLCASSFIPSGRGGGDTQYFGPGTRLTVL.

This chain joins TRBV6-6 and TRBJ2-7, with D perhaps TRBD2 (5 bases). The CDR3 totals 14 residues. Germline CDR1 is MNHNY and CDR2 is SVGAGI (reference sequence). V was clipped by 11 bases and J by 0 bases, with 17 bases between them. The CDR3 sequence: CAGRRARSSYEQYV. CDR3 coding DNA: TGTGCCGGGAGAAGGGCGAGGAGCTCCTACGAGCAGTACGTC.

The gene calls are TRBV28 and TRBJ1-4; D remains unclear. Germline CDR1 is MDHEN and CDR2 is SYDVKM. The V and J ends lost 4 bases and 7 bases respectively, with 4 bases between them. The CDR3 spans 11 residues. This chain's CDR3 is CASSSSEKLFF. The DNA of the CDR3 is TGTGCCAGCAGTTCGAGTGAAAAACTGTTTTTT.

V and J are TRBV7-3 and TRBJ2-5, with 11 positions matching TRBD2. The CDR3 has 15 residues. CDR1 and CDR2 from the germline V gene are SGHTA and FQGTGA. Trimming cost V 1 base and J 7 bases; bases outside gene matches: 5. The chain's CDR3 is CASSLKAGTSGTQYF. The CDR3, as DNA: TGTGCCAGCAGCTTAAAAGCCGGGACTAGCGGGACCCAGTACTTC.

The gene calls are TRBV5-4 and TRBJ1-2, with a possible D match to TRBD1 (5 bases). The CDR3 sequence is 15 residues long. CDR1 and CDR2 (germline): SGHNT, YYREEE (reference sequence). Trimming left V 1 base short and J 5 bases short, with 15 bases between. CDR3 sequence: CASSLWSGGGYGYTF. The CDR3 DNA sequence: TGTGCCAGCAGCTTGTGGTCCGGGGGAGGGTATGGCTACACCTTC.

The J gene is TRBJ2-7, the V gene TRBV5-4; tentatively, D is TRBD1 (5 bases). Germline V CDR1 and CDR2: SGHNT, YYREEE (reference sequence). The CDR3 covers 14 residues. The V end was cut by 2 bases, the J end by 2 bases, with 11 bases between. DNA of the CDR3: TGTGCCAGCAGCTTACAGGACGGGCCCTACGAGCAGTACGTC. Encoded protein: CASSLQDGPYEQYV.

The chain has TRBV7-2 and TRBJ2-2, with TRBD2 matching 7 bases. CDR3 length: 14 amino acids. Per the germline V gene, CDR1 is SGHTA and CDR2 is FQGNSA. J was trimmed by 7 bases and V by 5 bases; bases with no gene match: 7. The CDR3 reads CASSPRTRDGELFF. CDR3 sequence (DNA): TGTGCCAGCAGCCCTCGGACTAGGGACGGGGAGCTGTTTTTT. Full variable domain (missing parts from reference TRBV7-2 and TRBJ2-2): GAGVSQSPSNKVTEKGKDVELRCDPISGHTALYWYRQSLGQGLEFLIYFQGNSAPDKSGLPSDRFSAERTGGSVSTLTIQRTQQEDSAVYLCASSPRTRDGELFFGEGSRLTVL.